A single T cell receptor beta chain is shown here with its context. Its antigen is undetermined. CDR1 ENHRY and CDR2 SYGVKD come from the germline V gene. Trimming stripped 5 bases from V and 4 bases from J, with 14 bases between. The CDR3 runs to 14 residues. This sample was taken from a study of shared clonotypes between healthy human individuals. Each subset's genomic DNA was shared equally among a number of immunoSEQ plates. The table came from immunoSEQ multiplex PCR; TCRdb's copy has only in-frame clones and leaves some out. This table holds fewer than 350,000 clones, about nine tenths found once. CD8 memory comprised CD45RO+ plus CCR7-negative CD45RA+ TemRA cells. Points from the study as a whole: Blood alone was sampled, and tissue repertoires likely differ. Naive subsets tended to show greater estimated richness than memory subsets.

The sequenced sample consisted of memory CD8+ T cells sorted from blood. This sample's subset: CD45RO+ cells pooled with CCR7-negative TemRA cells. The chain joins TRBV10-3 to TRBJ2-5; D may be TRBD1 (5 bases). The sequence was collected from a man aged 18 to 30 in good health. CDR3 DNA: TGTGCCATCAGTACTCAGGGTACGCTAGAGACCCAGTACTTC. Amino acid sequence: CAISTQGTLETQYF.